This T cell receptor beta chain was observed in a study of identical twins. Overall study results and limits: Insertion counts were lower in abundant cord blood beta clonotypes, a trend that memory repertoires did not show. Researchers caution that invariant MAIT and iNKT cells could partly confound zero-insertion analyses.

TCRdb redid the calling of the 5' RACE reads with MiXCR, one entry per CDR3 protein. The repertoire holds more than 1.5 million distinct CDR3 sequences, with less than 40% as singletons. Trimming left V 4 bases short and J 2 bases short, with 10 bases between. The CDR3 contains 15 residues. Germline CDR1 reads SGHRS; CDR2 reads YFSETQ. Note on this clonotype: Its cognate antigen is unknown.

This receptor was obtained from a newborn girl in good health. The sample was cord blood. This chain joins TRBV5-1 and TRBJ2-6, with D possibly being TRBD1 (5 bases). The CDR3 DNA reads as TGCGCCAGCAGCGCTGGACAAACTGGGGCCAACGTCCTGACTTTC. As protein: CASSAGQTGANVLTF. Full variable domain (missing parts from reference TRBV5-1 and TRBJ2-6): KAGVTQTPRYLIKTRGQQVTLSCSPISGHRSVSWYQQTPGQGLQFLFEYFSETQRNKGNFPGRFSGRQFSNSRSEMNVSTLELGDSALYLCASSAGQTGANVLTFGAGSRLTVL.